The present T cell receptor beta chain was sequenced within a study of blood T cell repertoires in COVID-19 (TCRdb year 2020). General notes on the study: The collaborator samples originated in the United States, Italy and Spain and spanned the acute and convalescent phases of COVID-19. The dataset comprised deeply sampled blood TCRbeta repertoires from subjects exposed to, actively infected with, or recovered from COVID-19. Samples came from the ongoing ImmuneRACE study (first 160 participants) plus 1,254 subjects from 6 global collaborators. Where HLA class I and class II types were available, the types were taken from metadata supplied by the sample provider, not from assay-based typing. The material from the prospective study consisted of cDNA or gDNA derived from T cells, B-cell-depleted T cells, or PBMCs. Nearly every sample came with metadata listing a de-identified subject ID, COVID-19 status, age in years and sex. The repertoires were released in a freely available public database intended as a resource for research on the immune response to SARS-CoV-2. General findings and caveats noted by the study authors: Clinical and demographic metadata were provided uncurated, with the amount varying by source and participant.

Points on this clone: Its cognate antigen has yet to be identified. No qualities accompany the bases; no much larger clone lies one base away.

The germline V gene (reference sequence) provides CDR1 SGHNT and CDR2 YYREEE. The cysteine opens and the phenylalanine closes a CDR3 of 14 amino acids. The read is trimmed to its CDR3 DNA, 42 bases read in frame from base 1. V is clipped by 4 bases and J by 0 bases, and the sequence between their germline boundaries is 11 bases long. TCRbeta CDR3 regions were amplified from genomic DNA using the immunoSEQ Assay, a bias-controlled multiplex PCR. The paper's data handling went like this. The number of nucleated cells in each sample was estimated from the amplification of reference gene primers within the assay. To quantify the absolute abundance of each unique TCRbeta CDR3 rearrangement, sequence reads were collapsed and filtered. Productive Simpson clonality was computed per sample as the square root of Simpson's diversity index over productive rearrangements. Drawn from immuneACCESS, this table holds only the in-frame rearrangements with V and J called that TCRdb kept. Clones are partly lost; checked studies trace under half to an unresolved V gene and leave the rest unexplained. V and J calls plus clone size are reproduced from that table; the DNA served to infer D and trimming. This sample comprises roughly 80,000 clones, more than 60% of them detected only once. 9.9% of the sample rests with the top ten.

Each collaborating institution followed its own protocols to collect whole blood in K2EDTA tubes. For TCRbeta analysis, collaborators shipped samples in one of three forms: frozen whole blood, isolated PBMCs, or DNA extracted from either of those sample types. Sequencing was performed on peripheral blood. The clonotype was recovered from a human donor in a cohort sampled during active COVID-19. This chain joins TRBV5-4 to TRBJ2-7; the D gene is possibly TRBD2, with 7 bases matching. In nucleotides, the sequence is TGTGCCAGCAGCGGGAGGGGGAGCTCCTACGAGCAGTACTTC. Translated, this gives CASSGRGSSYEQYF.